The 15 T cell receptor beta chains below were found in one sample sequenced in a study of long-term antiretroviral therapy in people with HIV (dated 2022 in TCRdb). Sequencing of the TRB variable region was done with the immunoSEQ hsTCRB v3.0 assay at survey level resolution. The clones in this table, taken by TCRdb from immuneACCESS, are in-frame only. Not every clone is retained; where verified, under half of the shortfall comes from an unresolved V gene, and the cause of the rest is unknown. A total of about 36,000 clones appear in this sample, 80% of them only once. The ten largest account for under 6.5% of the sample. The material sequenced was unsorted PBMCs, taken 3.4 years after starting antiretroviral therapy. These receptors were collected from a man aged 25-45 years with HIV.

V and J are TRBV19 and TRBJ2-3; no firm D call. Germline V gene data show CDR1 as LNHDA and CDR2 as SQIVND (reference sequence). V lost 3 bases, J lost 2 bases, and 6 bases lay in between. The CDR3 has 13 residues. The CDR3 DNA reads as TGTGCCAGTAGTATCACAGACACAGATACGCAGTATTTT. This gives the protein CASSITDTDTQYF.

CDR3 protein: CASSPPGAKNIQYF. The CDR3 DNA reads as TGTGCCAGCTCACCACCCGGAGCCAAAAACATTCAGTACTTC. The V gene is TRBV18, the J gene TRBJ2-4; D gene uncertain. The CDR3 runs to 14 residues. V was pared by 0 bases and J by 0 bases, with 3 bases between. CDR1 and CDR2 from the germline V gene are KGHSH and LQKENI. Full variable domain (rest looked up from reference TRBV18 and TRBJ2-4): NAGVMQNPRHLVRRRGQEARLRCSPMKGHSHVYWYRQLPEEGLKFMVYLQKENIIDESGMPKERFSAEFPKEGPSILRIQQVVRGDSAAYFCASSPPGAKNIQYFGAGTRLSVL.

The chain combines TRBV19 with TRBJ1-1; weak D call: TRBD1 (5 bases). Germline loops: CDR1 LNHDA, CDR2 SQIVND (reference sequence). The CDR3 extends over 13 amino acids. V was shortened by 7 bases and J by 1 base, with 10 bases between the two germline ends. The CDR3 DNA sequence: TGTGCCAGTACAGAGGGGCCGAACACTGAAGCTTTCTTT. Encoded protein: CASTEGPNTEAFF.

This sequence joins TRBV18 and TRBJ2-3, with D unclear. Germline CDR1 is KGHSH and CDR2 is LQKENI. This CDR3 comprises 12 residues. V lost 1 base and J lost 6, with 5 bases in between. The chain's CDR3 is CASSPQMDTQYF. The CDR3 region has the DNA TGTGCCAGCTCACCACAGATGGATACGCAGTATTTT.

The J gene is TRBJ2-5, the V gene TRBV7-9; 8 bases agree with TRBD1. J gave up 1 base and V 3 bases, and 1 base lay outside the gene matches. CDR3 length: 14 amino acids. The germline V gene has CDR1 SEHNR and CDR2 FQNEAQ (reference sequence). The CDR3 protein is CASSFGQGQETQYF. The DNA of the CDR3 is TGTGCCAGCAGCTTCGGACAGGGCCAAGAGACCCAGTACTTC.

The V call is TRBV11-2, the J call TRBJ1-4; D gene unclear. The CDR3 has 15 amino acids. Germline V gene sequence: CDR1 SGHAT, CDR2 FQNNGV. The V and J ends lost 1 base and 11 bases respectively, with 17 bases between them. CDR3 bases: TGTGCCAGCAGCTTAGGTGGAGACACGGCCGCGAAACTGTTTTTT. Translating it yields CASSLGGDTAAKLFF.

This chain connects TRBV6-5 to TRBJ1-1; 9 bases fit TRBD1. Losses at the gene ends were 5 bases for V and 1 base for J; bases not matched to a gene: 2. Per the germline V gene, CDR1 is MNHEY and CDR2 is SVGAGI. The CDR3 loop spans 14 amino acids. The DNA of the CDR3 is TGTGCCAGCAGTAAGGACAGGGGGAACACTGAAGCTTTCTTT. It yields the protein CASSKDRGNTEAFF.

The V call is TRBV28, the J call TRBJ2-7; D perhaps matches TRBD2 (5 bases). This CDR3 is 15 amino acids long. Trimming left V 5 bases short and J 0 bases short, with 14 bases between. Germline-derived CDR1 and CDR2 are MDHEN and SYDVKM. The CDR3 DNA sequence: TGTGCCAGCAGTCCTTCGCTGGGGAGCTCCTACGAGCAGTACTTC. This sequence encodes CASSPSLGSSYEQYF.

This rearrangement joins TRBV9 to TRBJ2-5; D is perhaps TRBD1 (6 bases). The CDR3 has 14 residues. Germline CDR1 SGDLS, CDR2 YYNGEE. Trimming removed 4 bases from V and 2 bases from J, with 12 bases in between. The CDR3 DNA sequence: TGTGCCAGCAGCCTAGGACAGAGTCAAGAGACCCAGTACTTC. As protein: CASSLGQSQETQYF.

This clone appeared a single time. The rearrangement links TRBV18 to TRBJ2-3; 9 nucleotides match TRBD1. V lost 8 bases, J lost 4 bases, and 13 bases stayed unmatched. Germline V lookup: CDR1 KGHSH, CDR2 LQKENI. The CDR3 loop spans 16 amino acids. The CDR3 loop reads CASQPTGTGISDTQYF. The DNA for the CDR3 is TGTGCCAGCCAACCAACCGGGACAGGGATTTCAGATACGCAGTATTTT.

The rearrangement uses TRBV19 and TRBJ1-1; D uncertain. Trimming removed 8 bases from V and 0 bases from J, with 10 bases in between. This CDR3 region has 13 residues. CDR1 and CDR2 (germline): LNHDA, SQIVND (reference sequence). This CDR3 reads CASGWTVNTEAFF. DNA of the CDR3: TGTGCCAGTGGCTGGACGGTGAACACTGAAGCTTTCTTT.

This chain uses TRBV2 with TRBJ2-7; D not resolved. The germline V and J ends were trimmed by 2 bases and 3 bases, with 8 bases remaining between them. The CDR3 has 13 amino acids. Germline V CDR1 and CDR2: SNHLY, FYNNEI. The CDR3 nucleotides read TGTGCCAGCAGTGAATTGGGATTCTACGAGCAGTACTTC. It specifies CASSELGFYEQYF.

This chain connects TRBV7-9 to TRBJ2-7; D not resolved. Per germline, CDR1 SEHNR and CDR2 FQNEAQ (reference sequence). This CDR3 region has 12 residues. V lost 5 bases and J 0 bases, leaving 5 bases between the germline ends. The CDR3 DNA is TGTGCCAGCAGCCACAGCTCCTACGAGCAGTACTTC. It yields the protein CASSHSSYEQYF. Complete variable domain (other parts from reference TRBV7-9 and TRBJ2-7): DTGVSQNPRHKITKRGQNVTFRCDPISEHNRLYWYRQTLGQGPEFLTYFQNEAQLEKSRLLSDRFSAERPKGSFSTLEIQRTEQGDSAMYLCASSHSSYEQYFGPGTRLTVT.

This sequence joins TRBV6-1 and TRBJ2-4; 7 positions match TRBD2. The V and J ends lost 5 bases and 5 bases, in that order; junction bases with no gene match: 9. The CDR3 totals 15 residues. Germline-derived CDR1 and CDR2 are MNHNS and SASEGT. CDR3 DNA sequence: TGTGCCAGCAGTTTGGGGGGGGACCCCCAAAACATTCAGTACTTC. Amino acid sequence: CASSLGGDPQNIQYF.

The chain joins TRBV6-5 to TRBJ2-1, with 7 bases matching TRBD1. Germline V gene sequence: CDR1 MNHEY, CDR2 SVGAGI. The CDR3 is 15 amino acids. The junction had 5 bases not matched to a gene; V was cut back by 2 bases and J by 4 bases. Written as DNA, the CDR3 is TGTGCCAGCAGTTACGAGGGACAGCCTTACAATGAGCAGTTCTTC. The encoded protein is CASSYEGQPYNEQFF.